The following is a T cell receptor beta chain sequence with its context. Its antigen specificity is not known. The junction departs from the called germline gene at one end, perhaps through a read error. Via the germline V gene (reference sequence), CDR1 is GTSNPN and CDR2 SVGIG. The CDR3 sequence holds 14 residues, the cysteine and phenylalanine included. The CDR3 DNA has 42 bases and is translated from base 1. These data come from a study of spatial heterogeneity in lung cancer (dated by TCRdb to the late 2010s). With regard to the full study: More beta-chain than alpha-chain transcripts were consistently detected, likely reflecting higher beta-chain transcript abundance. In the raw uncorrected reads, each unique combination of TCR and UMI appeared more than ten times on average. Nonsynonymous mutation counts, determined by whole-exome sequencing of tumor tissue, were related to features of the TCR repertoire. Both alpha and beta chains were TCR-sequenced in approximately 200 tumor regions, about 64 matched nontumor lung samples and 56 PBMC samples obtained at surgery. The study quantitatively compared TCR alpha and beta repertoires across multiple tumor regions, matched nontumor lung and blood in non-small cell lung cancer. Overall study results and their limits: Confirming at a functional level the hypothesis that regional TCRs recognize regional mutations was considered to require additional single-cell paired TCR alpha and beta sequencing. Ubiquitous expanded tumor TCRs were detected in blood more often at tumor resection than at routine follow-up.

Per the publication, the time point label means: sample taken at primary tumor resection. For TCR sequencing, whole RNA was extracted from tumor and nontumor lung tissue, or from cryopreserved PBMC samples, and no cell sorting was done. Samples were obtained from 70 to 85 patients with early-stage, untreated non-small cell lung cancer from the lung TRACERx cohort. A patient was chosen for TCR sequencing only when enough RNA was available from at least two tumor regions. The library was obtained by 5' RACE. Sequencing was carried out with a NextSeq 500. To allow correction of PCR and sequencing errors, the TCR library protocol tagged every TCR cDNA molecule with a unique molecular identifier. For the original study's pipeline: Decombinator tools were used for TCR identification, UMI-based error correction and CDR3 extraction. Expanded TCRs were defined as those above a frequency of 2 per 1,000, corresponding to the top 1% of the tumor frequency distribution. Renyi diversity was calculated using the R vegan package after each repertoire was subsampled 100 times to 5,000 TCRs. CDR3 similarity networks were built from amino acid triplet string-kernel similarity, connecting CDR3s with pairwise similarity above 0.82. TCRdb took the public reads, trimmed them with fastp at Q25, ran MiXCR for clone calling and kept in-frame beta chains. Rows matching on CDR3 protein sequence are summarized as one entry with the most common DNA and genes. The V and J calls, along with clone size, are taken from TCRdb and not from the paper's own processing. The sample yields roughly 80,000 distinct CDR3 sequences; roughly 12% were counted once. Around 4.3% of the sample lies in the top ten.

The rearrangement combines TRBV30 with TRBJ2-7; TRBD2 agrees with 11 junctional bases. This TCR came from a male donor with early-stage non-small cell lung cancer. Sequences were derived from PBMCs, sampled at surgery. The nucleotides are TGTGCCTGGGCCTACCCTACTAGCGGGAGCCTTCTCTTCTTC. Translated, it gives CAWAYPTSGSLLFF.